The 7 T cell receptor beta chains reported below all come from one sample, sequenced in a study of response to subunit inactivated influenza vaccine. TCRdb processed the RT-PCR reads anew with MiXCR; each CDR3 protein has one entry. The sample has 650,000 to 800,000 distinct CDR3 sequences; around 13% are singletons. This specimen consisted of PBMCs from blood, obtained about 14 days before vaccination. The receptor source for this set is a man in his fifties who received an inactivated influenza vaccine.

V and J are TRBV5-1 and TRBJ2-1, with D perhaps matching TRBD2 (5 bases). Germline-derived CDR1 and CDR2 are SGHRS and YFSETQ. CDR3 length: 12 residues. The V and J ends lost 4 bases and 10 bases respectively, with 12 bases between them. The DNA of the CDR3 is TGCGCCAGCAGCCCGGAGAGGGAAGAGCAGTTCTTC. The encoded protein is CASSPEREEQFF.

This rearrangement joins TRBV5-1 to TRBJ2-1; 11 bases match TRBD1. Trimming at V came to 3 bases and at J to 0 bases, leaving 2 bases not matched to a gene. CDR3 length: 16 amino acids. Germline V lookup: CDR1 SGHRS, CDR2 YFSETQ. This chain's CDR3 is CASSWTGGGSYNEQFF. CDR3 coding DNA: TGCGCCAGCAGCTGGACAGGGGGCGGCTCCTACAATGAGCAGTTCTTC.

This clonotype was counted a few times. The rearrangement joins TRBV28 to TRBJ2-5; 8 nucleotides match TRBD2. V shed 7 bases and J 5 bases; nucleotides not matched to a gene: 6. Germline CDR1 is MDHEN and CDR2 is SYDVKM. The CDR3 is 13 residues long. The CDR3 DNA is TGTGCCAGCAAGTCGGGAGGGCTTGAGACCCAGTACTTC. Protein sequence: CASKSGGLETQYF.

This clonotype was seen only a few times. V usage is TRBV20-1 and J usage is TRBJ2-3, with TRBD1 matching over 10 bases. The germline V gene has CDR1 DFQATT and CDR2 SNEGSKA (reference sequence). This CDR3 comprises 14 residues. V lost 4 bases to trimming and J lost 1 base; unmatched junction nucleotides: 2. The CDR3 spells CSATGTGGTDTQYF. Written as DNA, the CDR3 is TGCAGTGCTACCGGGACAGGGGGCACAGATACGCAGTATTTT.

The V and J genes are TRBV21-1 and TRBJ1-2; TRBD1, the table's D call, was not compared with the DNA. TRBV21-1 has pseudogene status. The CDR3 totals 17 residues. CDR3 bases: TGTGCCAGCAGCAAAGGACGGGACAGACCTGTTAACTATGGCTACACCTTC. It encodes CASSKGRDRPVNYGYTF.

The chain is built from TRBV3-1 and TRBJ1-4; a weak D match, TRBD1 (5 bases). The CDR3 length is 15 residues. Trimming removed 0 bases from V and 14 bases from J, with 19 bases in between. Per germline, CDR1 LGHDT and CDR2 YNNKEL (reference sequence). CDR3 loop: CASSQESGPSTALFF. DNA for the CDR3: TGTGCCAGCAGCCAAGAATCGGGACCCTCAACTGCGCTGTTTTTT.

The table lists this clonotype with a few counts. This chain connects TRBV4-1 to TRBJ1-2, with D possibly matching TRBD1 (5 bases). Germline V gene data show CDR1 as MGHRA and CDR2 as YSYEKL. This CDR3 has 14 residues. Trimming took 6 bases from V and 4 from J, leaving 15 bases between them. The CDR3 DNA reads TGCGCCAGCAGACCGCACGGCGGGGGCTATGGCTACACCTTC. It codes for CASRPHGGGYGYTF.